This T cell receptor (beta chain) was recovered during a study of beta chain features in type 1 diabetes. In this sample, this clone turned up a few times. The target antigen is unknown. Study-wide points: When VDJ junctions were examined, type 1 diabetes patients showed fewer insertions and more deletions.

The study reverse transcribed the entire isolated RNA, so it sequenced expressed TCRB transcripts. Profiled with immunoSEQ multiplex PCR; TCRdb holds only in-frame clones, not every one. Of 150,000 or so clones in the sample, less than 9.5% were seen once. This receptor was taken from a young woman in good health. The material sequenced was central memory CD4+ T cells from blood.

The CDR3 bases are TGCGCCAGCAGCACTCGACAGGGCGAGCAGTACTTC. Residues: CASSTRQGEQYF. This rearrangement joins TRBV5-1 to TRBJ2-7, with TRBD1 matching 7 bases. The V and J ends lost 4 bases and 6 bases, in that order; junction bases with no gene match: 4. The CDR3 sequence is 12 residues long. The germline V gene encodes CDR1 SGHRS and CDR2 YFSETQ.